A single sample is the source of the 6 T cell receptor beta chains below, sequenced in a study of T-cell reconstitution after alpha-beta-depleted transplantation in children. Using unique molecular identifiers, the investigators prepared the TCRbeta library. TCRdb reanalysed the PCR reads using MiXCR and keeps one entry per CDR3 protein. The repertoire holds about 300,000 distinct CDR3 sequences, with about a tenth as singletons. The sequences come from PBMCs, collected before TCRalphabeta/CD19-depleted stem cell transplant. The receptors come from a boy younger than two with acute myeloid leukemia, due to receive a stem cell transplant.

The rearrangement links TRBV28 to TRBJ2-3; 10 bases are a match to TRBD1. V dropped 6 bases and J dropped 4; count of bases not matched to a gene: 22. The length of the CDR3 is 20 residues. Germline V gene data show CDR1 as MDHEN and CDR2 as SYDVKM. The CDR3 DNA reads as TGTGCCAGCAGACAACCGGGGGGGACAGGGGAGGAGATATTGTCAGATACGCAGTATTTT. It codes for CASRQPGGTGEEILSDTQYF.

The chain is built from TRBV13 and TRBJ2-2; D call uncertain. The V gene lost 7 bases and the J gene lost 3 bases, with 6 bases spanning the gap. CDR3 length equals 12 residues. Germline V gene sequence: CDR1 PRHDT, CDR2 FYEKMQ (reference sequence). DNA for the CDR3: TGTGCCAGCAAGGAGCACACCGGGGAGCTGTTTTTT. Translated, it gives CASKEHTGELFF.

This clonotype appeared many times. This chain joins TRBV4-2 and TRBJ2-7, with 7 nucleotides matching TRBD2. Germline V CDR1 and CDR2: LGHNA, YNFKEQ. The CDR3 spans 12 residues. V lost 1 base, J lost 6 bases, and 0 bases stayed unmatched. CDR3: CASSQGGGEQYF. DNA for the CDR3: TGTGCCAGCAGCCAAGGGGGGGGCGAGCAGTACTTC.

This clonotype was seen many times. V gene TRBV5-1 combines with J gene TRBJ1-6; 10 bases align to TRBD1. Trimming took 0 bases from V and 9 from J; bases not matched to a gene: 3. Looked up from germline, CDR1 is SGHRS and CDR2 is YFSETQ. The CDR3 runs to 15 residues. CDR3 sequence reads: CASSLGQGAISPLHF. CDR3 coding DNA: TGCGCCAGCAGCTTGGGACAGGGGGCTATTTCACCCCTCCACTTT.

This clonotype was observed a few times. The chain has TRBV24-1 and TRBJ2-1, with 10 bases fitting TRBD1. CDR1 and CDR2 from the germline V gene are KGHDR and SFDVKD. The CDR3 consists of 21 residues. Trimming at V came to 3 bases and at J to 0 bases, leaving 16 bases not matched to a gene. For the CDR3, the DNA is TGTGCCACCAGTGATGTCACCGGGACAGGGGCCCCCGAGGGCTCCTACAATGAGCAGTTCTTC. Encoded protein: CATSDVTGTGAPEGSYNEQFF.

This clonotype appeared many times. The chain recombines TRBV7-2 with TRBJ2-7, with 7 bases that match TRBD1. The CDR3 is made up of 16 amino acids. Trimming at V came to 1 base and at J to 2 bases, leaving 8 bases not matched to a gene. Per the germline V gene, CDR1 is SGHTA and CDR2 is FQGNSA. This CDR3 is CASSLEAATGPYEQYF. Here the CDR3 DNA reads TGTGCCAGCAGCTTAGAGGCCGCGACAGGGCCCTACGAGCAGTACTTC.